The rows below give T cell receptor beta chains drawn from one sample of a study of cytomegalovirus exposure and HLA in healthy donors. Assay: immunoSEQ multiplex PCR; the TCRdb copy retains only in-frame clones and omits some. The sample shows about 220,000 clones, 75% to 95% of them seen only once. Sample: PBMCs. These receptors were obtained from a woman aged 18 to 35 in good health and CMV-seronegative. Each CDR3 is given with its conserved first and last residue. The D gene is left open where the match is weak. Clone size is stated in some rows and not others, as once, few, many or a class when expanded.

clone size	V gene	D gene	J gene	CDR3 protein	CDR3 DNA
NA	TRBV20-1	NA	TRBJ2-7	CSATDSHEQYF	TGCAGTGCTACTGACAGTCACGAGCAGTACTTC
NA	TRBV5-4	NA	TRBJ1-2	CASSLTRNYGYTF	TGTGCCAGCAGCCTGACGAGGAACTATGGCTACACCTTC
NA	TRBV5-5	TRBD1	TRBJ2-7	CASSLRTGLTYEQYF	TGTGCCAGCAGCTTGCGGACAGGGTTGACCTACGAGCAGTACTTC
NA	TRBV30	NA	TRBJ1-2	CALTVGLYGYTF	TGTGCCCTGACAGTGGGACTCTATGGCTACACCTTC
once	TRBV25-1	TRBD1	TRBJ1-6	CASSEPRTGGNSPLHF	TGTGCCAGCAGTGAACCCCGGACAGGGGGAAATTCACCCCTCCACTTT
NA	TRBV4-1	TRBD2	TRBJ2-1	CASSQELTSTYNEQFF	TGCGCCAGCAGCCAAGAACTGACTAGCACCTACAATGAGCAGTTCTTC
NA	TRBV15	TRBD2	TRBJ2-5	CATSRTSVVETQYF	TGTGCCACCAGCAGGACTAGCGTCGTAGAGACCCAGTACTTC
NA	TRBV19	TRBD1	TRBJ1-5	CASTRTGIRGSNQPQHF	TGTGCCAGTACGCGGACAGGAATTAGGGGTAGCAATCAGCCCCAGCATTTT
few	TRBV7-9	NA	TRBJ2-2	CASMAGANTGELFF	TGTGCCAGCATGGCAGGGGCGAACACCGGGGAGCTGTTTTTT
once	TRBV6-5	TRBD1	TRBJ1-2	CASSYFSGTGDGYTF	TGTGCCAGCAGTTATTTCTCCGGGACAGGGGACGGCTACACCTTC
NA	TRBV19	NA	TRBJ1-5	CASNYVIPDQPQHF	TGTGCCAGTAACTATGTCATTCCGGATCAGCCCCAGCATTTT
NA	TRBV15	TRBD1	TRBJ1-1	CATSRLTGISTEAFF	TGTGCCACCAGCAGACTGACAGGGATCAGCACTGAAGCTTTCTTT
NA	TRBV12-5	TRBD2	TRBJ2-1	CASGLVGLGGNEQFF	TGTGCTAGTGGCCTGGTGGGACTAGGGGGCAATGAGCAGTTCTTC
NA	TRBV28	NA	TRBJ2-3	CASSPTGPSTDTQYF	TGTGCCAGCAGTCCGACAGGTCCTAGCACAGATACGCAGTATTTT
NA	TRBV6-4	TRBD2	TRBJ2-3	CASSEWGGPSDTQYF	TGTGCCAGCAGTGAATGGGGAGGGCCATCAGATACGCAGTATTTT
NA	TRBV6-5	NA	TRBJ1-1	CASSYTRGNTEAFF	TGTGCCAGCAGTTACACAAGGGGGAACACTGAAGCTTTCTTT
NA	TRBV7-9	NA	TRBJ2-7	CASSLFPSGREQYF	TGTGCCAGCAGCTTGTTCCCCTCGGGGAGGGAGCAGTACTTC
few	TRBV7-8	NA	TRBJ2-7	CASSLDSEQYF	TGTGCCAGCAGCCTTGACAGTGAGCAGTACTTC
NA	TRBV28	TRBD2	TRBJ2-5	CASGLAGGETQYF	TGTGCCAGCGGGCTAGCGGGAGGAGAGACCCAGTACTTC
NA	TRBV7-7	TRBD2	TRBJ2-3	CASSLAPSGRADTQYF	TGTGCCAGCAGCTTAGCTCCTAGCGGGAGGGCAGATACGCAGTATTTT
NA	TRBV29-1	TRBD2	TRBJ2-3	CSKTAGADTQYF	TGCAGCAAAACTGCGGGAGCCGATACGCAGTATTTT
NA	TRBV19	NA	TRBJ1-1	CASSNQGGTEAFF	TGTGCCAGTAGTAATCAGGGAGGTACTGAAGCTTTCTTT
many	TRBV6-4	TRBD2	TRBJ2-1	CASSDSTSGGEFF	TGTGCCAGCAGTGACTCTACTAGCGGGGGGGAGTTCTTC
NA	TRBV7-9	NA	TRBJ2-7	CASGMAGWKKLHYEQYF	TGTGCCAGCGGGATGGCAGGGTGGAAGAAACTACACTACGAGCAGTACTTC
NA	TRBV28	NA	TRBJ1-2	CASRSTMQGLGAFGYTF	TGTGCCAGCAGATCAACAATGCAAGGGCTGGGGGCGTTTGGCTACACCTTC
NA	TRBV6-1	NA	TRBJ2-7	CASKRLGKISYEQYF	TGTGCCAGCAAGCGCTTAGGAAAGATCTCCTACGAGCAGTACTTC
NA	TRBV6-1	NA	TRBJ1-2	CASSQGSLANYGYTF	TGTGCCAGCAGTCAGGGCAGCCTAGCTAACTATGGCTACACCTTC
NA	TRBV29-1	NA	TRBJ1-3	CSVEGDNSGNTIYF	TGCAGCGTTGAAGGGGACAACTCTGGAAACACCATATATTTT
NA	TRBV15	NA	TRBJ1-5	CATRDSLSNQPQHF	TGTGCCACCCGGGACTCACTTAGCAATCAGCCCCAGCATTTT
NA	TRBV7-2	NA	TRBJ1-2	CASSLVGGTLDYGYTF	TGTGCCAGCAGCTTAGTTGGAGGTACCCTAGACTATGGCTACACCTTC
NA	TRBV30	NA	TRBJ1-5	CAWSEAGGQPQHF	TGTGCCTGGAGTGAGGCCGGCGGCCAGCCCCAGCATTTT
NA	TRBV9	TRBD1	TRBJ2-1	CASSVTGDEQFF	TGTGCCAGCAGCGTTACAGGGGATGAGCAGTTCTTC
NA	TRBV30	NA	TRBJ1-1	CAWRGGLKANF	TGTGCCTGGAGGGGGGGGTTAAAAGCAAATTTT
NA	TRBV18	NA	TRBJ1-6	CASSPSGALDSPLHF	TGTGCCAGCTCACCTTCAGGGGCGTTAGATTCACCCCTCCACTTT
NA	TRBV19	TRBD2	TRBJ2-2	CASSNLAGETGELFF	TGTGCCAGTTCCAATCTAGCGGGAGAAACCGGGGAGCTGTTTTTT
NA	TRBV28	NA	TRBJ2-7	CASSPSDRPYEQYF	TGTGCCAGCAGTCCCTCGGACAGACCCTACGAGCAGTACTTC
once	TRBV6-4	NA	TRBJ1-2	CASSETGFNYGYTF	TGTGCCAGCAGTGAAACGGGGTTCAACTATGGCTACACCTTC
NA	TRBV18	NA	TRBJ2-1	CASSPPNKDEQFF	TGTGCCAGCTCCCCTCCAAACAAAGATGAGCAGTTCTTC
NA	TRBV27	NA	TRBJ2-5	CASSRDKVRETQYF	TGTGCCAGCAGCCGGGACAAGGTGAGGGAGACCCAGTACTTC
NA	TRBV9	TRBD2	TRBJ2-1	CASSRTSGYNEQFF	TGTGCCAGCAGCAGGACTAGCGGTTATAATGAGCAGTTCTTC
NA	TRBV2	TRBD1	TRBJ1-1	CASSEIPGQGDTEAFF	TGTGCCAGCAGTGAAATTCCGGGACAGGGGGACACTGAAGCTTTCTTT
NA	TRBV28	NA	TRBJ2-4	CASSSGTHRVSIQYF	TGTGCCAGCAGTTCCGGGACACACAGGGTTAGCATTCAGTACTTC
NA	TRBV28	NA	TRBJ2-3	CASSLYGQARTDTQYF	TGTGCCAGCAGTTTATATGGGCAGGCCCGCACAGATACGCAGTATTTT
NA	TRBV11-2	NA	TRBJ2-1	CASSLDDIGSFYNEQFF	TGTGCCAGCAGCTTAGATGATATCGGGAGCTTCTACAATGAGCAGTTCTTC
NA	TRBV5-6	NA	TRBJ1-2	CASSLNLGDGYTF	TGTGCCAGCAGCTTAAACCTCGGGGATGGCTACACCTTC
NA	TRBV7-7	NA	TRBJ2-7	CASSPSKGGEQYF	TGTGCTAGCAGCCCCTCTAAGGGAGGCGAGCAGTACTTC
NA	TRBV19	NA	TRBJ2-7	CASSIYRSYEQYF	TGTGCCAGTAGTATATACAGATCCTACGAGCAGTACTTC
NA	TRBV6-7	TRBD1	TRBJ2-5	CASSSRTGGFGFQETQYF	TGTGCCAGCAGTTCCCGGACAGGGGGCTTTGGGTTTCAAGAGACCCAGTACTTC
NA	TRBV29-1	TRBD2	TRBJ2-7	CSVASGRGYEQYF	TGCAGCGTTGCGAGCGGGAGGGGGTACGAGCAGTACTTC
NA	TRBV4-1	NA	TRBJ2-2	CASSQWDNQVANTGELFF	TGCGCCAGCAGCCAATGGGACAATCAGGTCGCGAACACCGGGGAGCTGTTTTTT
few	TRBV27	TRBD1	TRBJ2-7	CASSRTGGNYEQYF	TGTGCCAGCAGCCGGACAGGGGGTAACTACGAGCAGTACTTC
NA	TRBV6-5	NA	TRBJ1-1	CASSYSGLVGTEAFF	TGTGCCAGCAGTTACTCGGGCTTAGTCGGCACTGAAGCTTTCTTT
NA	TRBV28	TRBD2	TRBJ2-1	CASSFLGLAGIEFF	TGTGCCAGCAGTTTTCTGGGGCTAGCGGGAATTGAGTTCTTC